The clone carrying this T cell receptor (beta chain) was picked up a small number of times. Its specificity is unknown. The germline V and J ends were trimmed by 2 bases and 11 bases, with 9 bases remaining between them. CDR1 and CDR2 (germline): MNHEY, SVGAGI. This CDR3 is 12 amino acids long. This record belongs to a study of cytomegalovirus exposure and HLA in healthy donors. The wider study: Membership in the Caucasian-associated ancestry cluster was found for approximately 85% of approximately 400 genotyped donors.

General study results and limits: About 87% or about 30% of the time was how often most TCR beta V segments were productive, according to an earlier analysis. Most TCR sequences were seen very rarely across donors, but some public TCRs occurred in many. Fewer N-insertions than the roughly 700-donor mean were reportedly shown by an Asian-associated ancestry cluster in a later analysis.

PCR used 60 Vbeta primers and 13 Jbeta primers. Generated by immunoSEQ multiplex PCR, the TCRdb table keeps only in-frame clones and is missing some. The data hold about 55,000 clones, with 70% to 80% observed a single time. The clonotype was recovered from a female donor in good health and CMV-seronegative. J is TRBJ1-4 and V is TRBV6-5; TRBD1 is a possible D gene (5 bases). The source material was PBMCs. The CDR3 reads CASSYVGDKLFF. DNA of the CDR3: TGTGCCAGCAGTTACGTAGGGGATAAACTGTTTTTT.